This T cell receptor beta chain derives from a study of brain metastases from non-small cell lung cancer. Study-wide results and caveats: T-cell infiltration was lower in brain metastases than primaries (P < 0.001). Compared with their matched primary tumors, approximately 68% of brain metastases showed expanded T-cell clones. Paired brain metastases and primary tumors largely shared TCR repertoires.

The method was immunoSEQ multiplex PCR; TCRdb's version includes in-frame clones alone and lacks a portion of them. Among fewer than 9,500 clones listed, around 81% were seen once. Points on this clone: What it recognizes is unknown.

This TCR derives from a donor aged 40 or older with non-small cell lung cancer. Sequencing was done on a sample of primary lung tumor tissue.

CDR3 nucleotide sequence: TGTGCCAGCAGTTACTCGAAGGGACAGCCCCAGCATTTT. Amino acids: CASSYSKGQPQHF. This chain links TRBV6-5 with TRBJ1-5; no definite D call. With 0 bases removed from V and 7 bases from J, the gap between germline ends came to 7 bases. Germline CDR1 is MNHEY and CDR2 is SVGAGI. The CDR3 spans 13 residues.